This T cell receptor (beta chain) originates from a study of cytomegalovirus exposure and HLA in healthy donors (dated by TCRdb to about 2017). For the wider study: An earlier analysis of some 550 of the donors reported 250 to 300 Gb of sequence data and around 120 million unique TCR beta sequences from 150 million to 200 million T cells. An early release covering roughly 600 HLA-typed donors comprised about 300 gigabases of sequencing data and 85 million to 100 million unique TCR sequences. Among the roughly 380 genotyped donors, around 81% belonged to the genetic ancestry cluster associated with self-reported Caucasian donors. The study aimed to test whether signatures of past pathogen exposure could be identified by cataloging public T cell receptors. Using immunosequencing, the study profiled T cell repertoires from about 620 subjects and related those repertoires to cytomegalovirus serostatus. A separate validation cohort of about 110 different subjects was used in addition to the roughly 700-subject first cohort. To predict cytomegalovirus infection status, the study brought together high-throughput TCR immunosequencing, statistical association of individual TCRs with disease status, and machine learning. A later analysis re-examined previously published TCR beta repertoires from several hundred donors and added high-resolution HLA genotyping to investigate patterns of TCR occurrence. The later analysis used no new phenotypic data to find candidate immune exposures, relying instead on TCR beta sequences and their occurrence across donors. An earlier analysis of fewer than 700 of the donors applied high-throughput TCR beta sequencing to assess whether each TCR beta V gene segment acted as functional or pseudogenic. Donor age, sex, ethnicity and CMV serostatus were compiled together with the repertoire data. In a later genetic analysis, genome-wide SNP genotypes for about three fifths of the roughly 670 donors were used, and that subset was treated as a discovery cohort. Every repertoire in the discovery cohort had been generated on one and the same sequencing platform. HLA typing covered class I and class II loci at four-digit resolution. Typing coverage varied by locus: about 629-630 donors for A, B, C, DRB1 and DQB1; approximately 520 for DQA1; around 570 for DPA1; fewer than 480 for DPB1. Roughly 5 DR-DQ haplotypes were handled as single units for association and clustering, since linkage in the cohort was strong. Among a few hundred genotyped donors of the cohort, an average of approximately 250,000 unique TCR beta nucleotide sequences were sequenced per donor, roughly a sixth of them non-productive. General conclusions and limits of the study: HLA typing was unavailable for some donors at each locus, so association tests used only the typed subset. The presence/absence analyses assumed that sequencing depth was roughly uniform across donors, and that assumption may not be true. In vitro tests confirmed that a few of the cytomegalovirus-associated TCR beta chains recognize cytomegalovirus antigens. According to a later analysis, TCR association rates differed among HLA loci, with DRB1 alleles showing the most associated TCRs and HLA-C alleles showing the fewest. The study gave a list of 150 to 200 TCR beta chains associated with cytomegalovirus. At a false discovery rate of 0.05, a later analysis linked around 15,000 TCR beta sequences to specific HLA alleles. Compared with the 666-donor mean, donors in an Asian-associated ancestry cluster had fewer N-insertions in productive TCRs, according to a later genetic analysis. The 87-base-pair reads could not distinguish some IMGT-functional V segments, including TRBV6-2 and TRBV6-3, so those segments were excluded. In an earlier analysis of a few hundred of the donors, most TCR beta V segments were observed in productive rearrangements about 87% or about 30% of the time, broadly matching IMGT annotations. The earlier analysis of about 600 of the donors excluded approximately 15 rarely observed V segments, including chromosome 9 orphons, because counts were too low. An association between a missense DCLRE1C variant and V-gene and J-gene trimming of TCR beta chains was found in a later genetic analysis and replicated in an independent cohort. Correlated functional status among segregating V segments might reflect linkage disequilibrium, but an unknown experimental factor could not be ruled out. For the cohort, immune exposure information was limited to CMV serostatus. Strong co-occurrence of HLA alleles, especially DR and DQ, made assigning TCR associations to individual alleles difficult. A later analysis reported that several top co-occurrence clusters appeared linked to parvovirus B19, influenza, CMV and Epstein-Barr virus. The sequencing pipeline was judged likely to have produced a cluster of highly shared sequence variants as a technical artifact. In a later analysis, most CMV-associated TCR beta chains were found to appear HLA-restricted, with HLA associations seemingly driven largely by CMV exposure. The authors suggested that the approach could potentially be extended to other disease states and immunological phenotypes. In both the original and validation cohorts, the classifier was reported to diagnose cytomegalovirus status with high specificity and sensitivity. In this cohort, only TCR beta chains were sequenced, and detectable features were limited by the absence of alpha or paired-chain data. While some public TCRs were present in many individuals, most TCR sequences turned up only very rarely across donors. In a later analysis, HLA-associated TCR beta chains were found to be more clonally expanded and to have lower generation probabilities than equally common non-associated chains. A further reported finding was that TCR beta sequences accurately predicted the HLA-A and HLA-B alleles for most subjects in the first cohort.

In total, 600 or so healthy bone marrow donors made up the cohort. Cohort members were all nominally healthy when sampled, although unrecorded immune exposures were likely present. The donor was CMV seronegative and was included in the group of about 350 seronegative cohort members. Each donor provided a peripheral blood sample, and peripheral blood mononuclear cells were used for TCR beta sequencing. Genomic DNA was extracted from the blood cell samples with the Qiagen DNeasy Blood Extraction Kit. The CDR1 and CDR2 encoded by the germline V gene are MNHNS and SASEGT. The CDR3 covers 13 residues, taking in both the cysteine and the phenylalanine. Only the CDR3 portion is preserved as DNA: 39 bases, with reading frame beginning at the first base. V is shortened by 3 bases, J by 5 bases, and the region joining them spans 10 bases. The library was prepared using the immunoSEQ multiplex PCR assay. For the multiplex PCR, a mixture combining 60 forward primers for TCR Vbeta segments and 13 reverse primers for TCR Jbeta segments was used. The CDR3 region of rearranged TCR beta genes was amplified from genomic DNA by a multiplex PCR assay. On the Illumina HiSeq System, the amplified TCR beta libraries were sequenced as 87-base-pair reads. The original pipeline was this. Across the 500 to 850 repertoires, a later analysis counted around 80 million unique TCR beta chains, around 10 million of which were shared by at least two donors. Raw reads were error-corrected and collapsed into unique sequences by a nearest-neighbor algorithm in which closely related sequences were merged to remove PCR and sequencing errors. CDR3 sequences were aligned to IMGT reference sequences to assign V, D and J gene segments. For a sequence to be retained, a match of at least six nucleotides was required to both a V gene segment and a J gene segment. A rearrangement counted as productive if the CDR3 had no stop codons and remained in frame with V and J, and every other rearrangement counted as non-productive. CDR3 was defined according to IMGT convention as the region running from the second conserved V-encoded cysteine to the conserved J-encoded phenylalanine. The earlier analysis of about 620 of the donors excluded sequences that lacked an unambiguous match to a single V gene segment. In an earlier analysis of 500 to 750 of the donors, V segments were called functional above 56.7% productive rearrangements and were called segregating when the between-donor standard deviation exceeded 5%. A statistical classification framework was built for diagnosing cytomegalovirus status from the catalog of TCR beta chain sequences. In a later analysis, TCR nucleotide sequences were compared against IMGT/GENE-DB human TR gene sequences so that V and J genes could be assigned. In a later analysis, CDR3 sequences and most-parsimonious VDJ recombination scenarios were assigned using the TCRdist pipeline. A later analysis defined each TCR beta chain by its CDR3 amino acid sequence plus V-gene family, and excluded reads lacking a unique V-gene family. In a later analysis, around 650 highly shared, low-generation-probability nucleotide sequences were removed to address suspected cross-contamination and a sequencing artifact. For each public chain, a later analysis derived a clonal expansion index from normalized ranks of inferred template counts within each repertoire. A later analysis computed generation probabilities with a VDJ recombination model fitted to out-of-frame rearrangements, and checked the results against IGoR. In a later analysis, TCR-TCR, TCR-HLA and TCR-CMV co-occurrence was scored with hypergeometric tests, and a repertoire-size bias correction was applied to TCR pairs. A later analysis estimated false discovery rates by permuting HLA or CMV assignments 20 times. In a later analysis, co-occurring TCRs were grouped using DBSCAN, and TCRdist sequence similarity was added for clustering within HLA-allele-positive subsets. Co-occurrence clustering excluded repertoires with fewer than 30,000 or more than 120,000 public chains, plus five with anomalous nucleotide sharing. TCRdb's version of the immuneACCESS table is confined to in-frame rearrangements and falls short of the full clone set. An unresolved V gene accounts for under half of the shortfall where checked; the remainder is of unknown origin. The V and J calls and clone size were taken over from that table, and D and trimming were inferred from the DNA. The sample profile shows about 150,000 clones; roughly 72% of them were found once. Approximately 2.1% of the sample belongs to the ten largest clones.

Details on this clone: Its antigen specificity is not known. Per-nucleotide qualities are absent, and no much larger clonotype sits a single base away.

The V gene is TRBV6-1 and the J gene is TRBJ1-2, with the D gene too uncertain to name. The receptor comes from a man under 40 in good health and CMV-seronegative. Sample: PBMCs. At the DNA level, the sequence is TGTGCCAGCAGTGACTTAGTAGTGTATGGCTACACCTTC. It translates as CASSDLVVYGYTF.